This T cell receptor beta chain is drawn from a study of Graves' ophthalmopathy and Graves' hyperthyroidism. Study-wide points: Blood also contained most of the expanded thyroid clonotypes above 0.001 frequency.

The CDR3 has 15 amino acids. The germline V gene has CDR1 SNHLY and CDR2 FYNNEI. V gave up 4 bases and J gave up 6 bases; unmatched junction bases: 8. Transcripts of RNA were the source for amplifying TCR beta CDR3 regions. First-round RT-PCR with HTBI primers preceded a second-round multiplex PCR. TCRdb re-derived calls from the multiplex PCR reads in MiXCR, one entry per CDR3 protein. Of about 700,000 distinct CDR3 sequences detected, about two fifths appear once; the ten largest clones hold 3.3%. Under 3 months in duration, the ophthalmopathy in affected donors had moderate-to-severe activity, CAS ≥3 and NOSPECS ≥4. No donor had other autoimmune disease, uncontrolled infection, pregnancy or lactation. As diagnostic evidence, clinical symptoms, serum thyroxine, TRAb, thyroid ultrasound and orbital computed tomography were relied upon. This clonotype was seen repeatedly, ten times or more. Antigen: not known.

The J gene is TRBJ2-7, the V gene TRBV2, with TRBD2 matching over 11 bases. The clonotype originates from an adult man with Graves' ophthalmopathy. The sample was peripheral blood. CDR3 in amino acids: CASSAGTSGTVEQYF. The DNA for the CDR3 is TGTGCCAGCAGTGCCGGGACTAGCGGCACGGTCGAGCAGTACTTC.